The 21 T cell receptor beta chains below all came from one sample that was sequenced in a study of response to subunit inactivated influenza vaccine. From the RT-PCR reads, TCRdb called clonotypes with MiXCR, one entry per CDR3 protein. Of about 650,000 distinct CDR3 sequences detected, less than 20% appear once; the ten largest clones hold 11%. The sequences come from PBMCs from blood, collected 11 to 12 days after vaccination. All receptors come from a man aged 45-65 years who received an inactivated influenza vaccine.

The chain is built from TRBV7-6 and TRBJ2-2, with D possibly being TRBD1 (5 bases). Germline lookup yields CDR1 SGHVS and CDR2 FNYEAQ. The V end was cut by 4 bases, the J end by 0 bases, with 12 bases between. The CDR3 sequence is 16 residues long. CDR3 bases: TGTGCCAGCAGCTCGAAAAGACAGTCGAACACCGGGGAGCTGTTTTTT. Translation gives CASSSKRQSNTGELFF.

The CDR3 nucleotides are TGCAGTGCTTCCCAAGAAAACAATGAGCAGTTCTTC. Protein product: CSASQENNEQFF. The chain has TRBV20-1 and TRBJ2-1; D unclear. The CDR3 length is 12 residues. The ends were cut back, 5 bases at V and 5 bases at J, with 10 bases in the middle. Germline lookup yields CDR1 DFQATT and CDR2 SNEGSKA (reference sequence).

The rearrangement uses TRBV7-2 and TRBJ2-7; 8 positions agree with TRBD1. The CDR3 extends over 16 amino acids. V was pared by 1 base and J by 1 base, with 6 bases of the junction left unmatched. Germline CDR1 and CDR2: SGHTA and FQGNSA. CDR3 coding DNA: TGTGCCAGCAGCTTAGGCCCGACAGGGGTATCCTACGAGCAGTACTTC. It is translated as CASSLGPTGVSYEQYF.

This clonotype was found many times. The rearrangement joins TRBV7-2 to TRBJ2-1; TRBD1 agrees at 9 bases. The V gene's germline CDR1 is SGHTA and CDR2 FQGNSA. V trimming: 5 bases; J trimming: 2 bases; junction bases outside the gene matches: 4. CDR3 length equals 15 residues. The CDR3 region is CASSDGTGTYNEQFF. In nucleotides, the CDR3 is TGTGCCAGCAGCGACGGGACAGGGACCTACAATGAGCAGTTCTTC.

CDR3 amino acids: CASSSPPLAGGETQYF. As DNA, the CDR3 is TGTGCCAGCAGTTCCCCCCCCCTAGCGGGTGGAGAGACCCAGTACTTC. This rearrangement joins TRBV28 to TRBJ2-5, with 8 bases lining up with TRBD2. The V gene's germline CDR1 is MDHEN and CDR2 SYDVKM. The CDR3 is made up of 16 amino acids. V shed 4 bases and J 4 bases; nucleotides not matched to a gene: 11.

The chain joins TRBV6-2 or TRBV6-3 to TRBJ1-5; D call uncertain. V lost 6 bases to trimming and J lost 3 bases, with 15 bases between them. The CDR3 runs to 15 residues. In germline, CDR1 is MNHEY, CDR2 SVGEGT. The CDR3: CASSLRIGINQPQHF. CDR3 nucleotide sequence: TGTGCCAGCAGCCTCAGGATAGGGATCAATCAGCCCCAGCATTTT.

There are a few counts of this clonotype. The V call is TRBV12-3 or TRBV12-4, the J call TRBJ2-2, with TRBD2 matching 9 bases. CDR3 length: 15 amino acids. Unmatched junction bases numbered 8, after V lost 4 bases and J lost 8 bases. In nucleotides, the CDR3 is TGTGCCAGCAGTTGGTTGGGACTAGCAGATGGGGAGCTGTTTTTT. It yields the protein CASSWLGLADGELFF.

J is TRBJ1-4 and V is TRBV10-3, with no clear D. The V gene lost 3 bases and the J gene lost 6 bases, with 14 bases spanning the gap. CDR3 length: 15 residues. Germline CDR1 is ENHRY and CDR2 is SYGVKD. CDR3 loop: CAISDIEARDEKLFF. CDR3 coding DNA: TGTGCCATCAGTGATATAGAGGCGAGGGATGAAAAACTGTTTTTT.

This chain uses TRBV4-2 with TRBJ2-3; the D is unclear. The germline V gene has CDR1 LGHNA and CDR2 YNFKEQ. CDR3 length: 19 residues. V lost 0 bases to trimming and J lost 2 bases, with 21 bases between them. The CDR3 sequence is CASSQDDFRDLLLTDTQYF. The DNA of the CDR3 is TGTGCCAGCAGCCAAGACGATTTTAGGGATCTACTACTCACAGATACGCAGTATTTT.

This clonotype was found a few times. J is TRBJ2-4 and V is TRBV7-2; D may be TRBD2 (6 bases). V lost 5 bases, J lost 7 bases, and 12 bases lay in between. The germline V gene has CDR1 SGHTA and CDR2 FQGNSA. This CDR3 is built from 13 residues. CDR3 in amino acids: CASSRDRGNIQYF. The DNA for the CDR3 is TGTGCCAGCAGCAGGGACCGGGGGAACATTCAGTACTTC.

This clonotype was picked up a small number of times. This chain uses TRBV6-2 or TRBV6-3 with TRBJ2-3; 9 nucleotides match TRBD2. The germline CDR1 and CDR2 sequences are MNHEY and SVGEGT. Losses at the gene ends were 6 bases for V and 5 bases for J; bases not matched to a gene: 9. The CDR3 consists of 15 residues. The CDR3 DNA sequence: TGTGCCAGCAGGGGCGGGACTAGCTTCGGAGATACGCAGTATTTT. As protein: CASRGGTSFGDTQYF.

This rearrangement joins TRBV20-1 to TRBJ1-1; D not certain. Germline assignment: CDR1 DFQATT and CDR2 SNEGSKA (reference sequence). The CDR3 sequence is 12 residues long. The CDR3 loop reads CSKGGSHTEAFF. CDR3 in DNA: TGCTCCAAAGGAGGATCGCACACTGAAGCTTTCTTT.

This chain uses TRBV2 with TRBJ2-3; D is undetermined. Germline assignment: CDR1 SNHLY and CDR2 FYNNEI. The CDR3 length is 14 residues. V lost 5 bases and J 4 bases, leaving 13 bases between the germline ends. CDR3 sequence reads: CASSPTSRADTQYF. In DNA form, the CDR3 reads TGTGCCAGCAGTCCAACCTCTAGGGCAGATACGCAGTATTTT.

This rearrangement joins TRBV6-2 or TRBV6-3 to TRBJ2-1, with 10 nucleotides matching TRBD2. Germline V gene sequence: CDR1 MNHEY, CDR2 SVGEGT. Trimming took 6 bases from V and 7 from J; bases not matched to a gene: 12. The CDR3 extends over 16 amino acids. In DNA, the CDR3 is TGTGCCAGCAGGACCGCTAGCGGGAGTCTAGGGAATGAGCAGTTCTTC. This gives the protein CASRTASGSLGNEQFF.

This clonotype showed up just a few times. The chain combines TRBV9 with TRBJ2-5, with TRBD2 identical over 7 bases. The CDR3 covers 16 residues. The trim removed 0 bases at V and 1 base at J, leaving 6 bases unmatched. Germline values: CDR1 SGDLS, CDR2 YYNGEE. The CDR3 here is CASSVGFRTSQETQYF. CDR3 coding DNA: TGTGCCAGCAGCGTAGGCTTCCGGACTAGCCAAGAGACCCAGTACTTC.

This chain uses TRBV6-5 with TRBJ2-5, with 9 positions matching TRBD1. The CDR3 has 17 residues. Germline V CDR1 and CDR2: MNHEY, SVGAGI. With 2 bases clipped from V and 1 base from J, the junction kept 8 bases outside the gene matches. CDR3 DNA sequence: TGTGCCAGCAGTTACGGGGACAGGGTTTGGAGCCAAGAGACCCAGTACTTC. Its translation is CASSYGDRVWSQETQYF.

This clonotype has only a few counts. The chain links TRBV30 to TRBJ2-1, with D possibly TRBD1 on 6 matching bases. The CDR3 sequence is 14 residues long. V was trimmed by 2 bases and J by 0 bases, leaving 8 bases between them. Germline lookup yields CDR1 GTSNPN and CDR2 SVGIG (reference sequence). Here the CDR3 reads CAWSRGGSYNEQFF. Written as DNA, the CDR3 is TGTGCCTGGAGTAGAGGGGGCTCCTACAATGAGCAGTTCTTC. Combining the CDR3 with reference TRBV30 and TRBJ2-1 gives the whole variable domain SQTIHQWPATLVQPVGSPLSLECTVEGTSNPNLYWYRQAAGRGLQLLFYSVGIGQISSEVPQNLSASRPQDRQFILSSKKLLLSDSGFYLCAWSRGGSYNEQFFGPGTRLTVL.

The table lists this clonotype with many counts. This sequence joins TRBV29-1 and TRBJ2-7; 7 bases match TRBD1. The J segment lost 3 bases and the V segment lost 7 bases, leaving 15 bases of the junction unmatched. The CDR3 covers 15 residues. Germline V gene sequence: CDR1 SQVTM, CDR2 ANQGSEA. The CDR3 DNA reads as TGCAGCGCAGAATTCAAGGACAGGTCAGTCTACGAGCAGTACTTC. This translates into CSAEFKDRSVYEQYF.

This clonotype was observed a handful of times. CDR3 region: CASSLLNAYEQYF. CDR3 nucleotides: TGTGCCAGCAGCCTCTTGAACGCCTACGAGCAGTACTTC. This chain uses TRBV13 with TRBJ2-7; D gene ambiguous. V lost 5 bases to trimming and J lost 2 bases, with 10 bases between them. The germline V gene encodes CDR1 PRHDT and CDR2 FYEKMQ (reference sequence). The CDR3 contains 13 residues.

This clonotype occurred a few times. The chain combines TRBV3-1 with TRBJ1-4; D gene ambiguous. The V gene's germline CDR1 is LGHDT and CDR2 YNNKEL (reference sequence). CDR3 length: 13 amino acids. Trimming stripped 10 bases from V and 7 bases from J, with 16 bases between. The CDR3 sequence is CATTTGFGEKLFF. CDR3 in DNA: TGTGCCACAACCACGGGGTTTGGTGAAAAACTGTTTTTT.

This chain's CDR3 is CSAQGANNSPLHF. For the CDR3, the DNA is TGCAGTGCCCAGGGGGCCAATAATTCACCCCTCCACTTT. This chain connects TRBV20-1 to TRBJ1-6; 8 bases are shared with TRBD1. The CDR3 runs to 13 residues. The V gene's germline CDR1 is DFQATT and CDR2 SNEGSKA (reference sequence). After removal of 6 bases from V and 5 bases from J, the junction contained 3 bases not matched to a gene.